The 21 T cell receptor beta chains reported below all come from one sample, sequenced in a study of CD8 T cells in Susac syndrome. Random hexamers primed reverse transcription of about 0.45 to 1 ug RNA. A single record per CDR3 protein comes from TCRdb applying MiXCR to the immunoSEQ multiplex PCR reads. Counted here are roughly 200,000 distinct CDR3 sequences, 90% to 95% occurring once; the ten biggest clones make up under 0.12%. Sequenced material: CD4+ T cells from PBMCs. These receptor sequences come from a human donor in good health.

The chain couples TRBV9 to TRBJ2-5; a possible D gene is TRBD1 (5 bases). V was cut by 2 bases and J by 1 base, with 15 bases left in between. Looked up from germline, CDR1 is SGDLS and CDR2 is YYNGEE. The CDR3 is 16 amino acids. CDR3 coding DNA: TGTGCCAGCAGCGTTGGAGCAGGGTCGCTCCAAGAGACCCAGTACTTC. Its translation is CASSVGAGSLQETQYF. Based on the CDR3 plus reference TRBV9 and TRBJ2-5, the full variable domain is DSGVTQTPKHLITATGQRVTLRCSPRSGDLSVYWYQQSLDQGLQFLIQYYNGEERAKGNILERFSAQQFPDLHSELNLSSLELGDSALYFCASSVGAGSLQETQYFGPGTRLLVL.

The chain couples TRBV30 to TRBJ1-2; D is unclear. This CDR3 comprises 14 residues. The V gene's germline CDR1 is GTSNPN and CDR2 SVGIG (reference sequence). V was shortened by 0 bases and J by 4 bases, with 12 bases between the two germline ends. DNA for the CDR3: TGTGCCTGGAGTGTAAATCGGCAGGCCTATGGCTACACCTTC. Protein: CAWSVNRQAYGYTF.

As DNA, the CDR3 is TGTGCCAGCACATCGCCCTACGAGCAGTACGTC. Translating it yields CASTSPYEQYV. This chain links TRBV28 with TRBJ2-7; D gene unclear. Germline-derived CDR1 and CDR2 are MDHEN and SYDVKM. The CDR3 runs 11 residues. Trimming took 7 bases from V and 2 from J, leaving 6 bases between them.

The gene calls are TRBV7-6 and TRBJ2-3; the match to TRBD2 covers 9 bases. The CDR3 runs to 16 residues. Per germline, CDR1 SGHVS and CDR2 FNYEAQ. V gave up 4 bases and J gave up 0 bases; unmatched junction bases: 5. The CDR3 bases are TGTGCCAGCAGCTCCTCTCTAGCGGGGAGCACAGATACGCAGTATTTT. This translates into CASSSSLAGSTDTQYF. The full variable domain, with the rest looked up from reference TRBV7-6 and TRBJ2-3, is GAGVSQSPRYKVTKRGQDVALRCDPISGHVSLYWYRQALGQGPEFLTYFNYEAQQDKSGLPNDRFSAERPEGSISTLTIQRTEQRDSAMYRCASSSSLAGSTDTQYFGPGTRLTVL.

J is TRBJ2-1 and V is TRBV24-1, with D tentatively TRBD2 (5 bases). CDR3 length: 15 residues. Deletions cut 5 bases from V and 2 bases from J, with 12 bases between. Germline V CDR1 and CDR2: KGHDR, SFDVKD. This chain's CDR3 is CATSGAVYTYNEQFF. The DNA for the CDR3 is TGTGCCACCAGTGGAGCGGTTTACACCTACAATGAGCAGTTCTTC.

The V and J genes are TRBV2 and TRBJ2-5; TRBD2 is a possible D gene (6 bases). The CDR3 contains 13 residues. V was pared by 7 bases and J by 2 bases, with 11 bases between. Germline V CDR1 and CDR2: SNHLY, FYNNEI. The CDR3 protein is CASTRDGQETQYF. Written as DNA, the CDR3 is TGTGCCAGCACGCGGGACGGACAAGAGACCCAGTACTTC.

This rearrangement joins TRBV30 to TRBJ2-5, with D maybe TRBD1 (6 bases). Germline CDR1 GTSNPN, CDR2 SVGIG (reference sequence). The CDR3 covers 13 residues. The V gene lost 5 bases and the J gene lost 5 bases, with 15 bases spanning the gap. The CDR3 nucleotides read TGTGCCTGGGGACAGTCCTTGGGGGAGACCCAGTACTTC. Translated: CAWGQSLGETQYF. Full variable domain (outside the CDR3, taken from reference TRBV30 and TRBJ2-5): SQTIHQWPATLVQPVGSPLSLECTVEGTSNPNLYWYRQAAGRGLQLLFYSVGIGQISSEVPQNLSASRPQDRQFILSSKKLLLSDSGFYLCAWGQSLGETQYFGPGTRLLVL.

The V gene is TRBV11-2, the J gene TRBJ2-3; 10 bases align to TRBD2. In germline, CDR1 is SGHAT, CDR2 FQNNGV. The V and J ends lost 4 bases and 3 bases, in that order; junction bases with no gene match: 4. The CDR3 is made up of 15 amino acids. In DNA form, the CDR3 reads TGTGCCAGCAGCTCGTTACTAGCGGGGACAGATACGCAGTATTTT. It codes for CASSSLLAGTDTQYF.

The chain links TRBV29-1 to TRBJ2-2, with D perhaps matching TRBD2 (5 bases). This CDR3 is built from 13 residues. Trimming took 4 bases from V and 5 from J, leaving 11 bases between them. Germline V gives CDR1 SQVTM, CDR2 ANQGSEA. The CDR3 loop is CSVGGRGTGELFF. DNA of the CDR3: TGCAGCGTTGGCGGACGGGGAACCGGGGAGCTGTTTTTT.

This clonotype has only a few counts. Here the CDR3 DNA reads TGTGCCAGCAGTCCTAGGCAGCCACGGGACTATGGCTACACCTTC. This translates into CASSPRQPRDYGYTF. V and J are TRBV6-1 and TRBJ1-2; D gene ambiguous. The germline gives CDR1 MNHNS, CDR2 SASEGT. The length of the CDR3 is 15 residues. V dropped 5 bases and J dropped 3 bases, with 16 bases sitting between them.

The rearrangement uses TRBV3-1 and TRBJ1-6; tentative D call: TRBD1 (6 bases). The germline V gene has CDR1 LGHDT and CDR2 YNNKEL (reference sequence). The CDR3 extends over 14 amino acids. Trimming took off 1 base at V and 6 bases at J, with 7 bases between the two ends. The CDR3 nucleotides are TGTGCCAGCAGCCAAGGGGGGGCTAATTCACCCCTCCACTTT. Protein sequence: CASSQGGANSPLHF.

This chain joins TRBV29-1 and TRBJ2-5; D unclear. The V end was cut by 4 bases, the J end by 5 bases, with 8 bases between. The CDR3 has 11 amino acids. Germline values: CDR1 SQVTM, CDR2 ANQGSEA. This CDR3 is CSVVVGETQYF. CDR3 bases: TGCAGCGTTGTGGTAGGGGAGACCCAGTACTTC.

The V gene is TRBV30, the J gene TRBJ1-5; no firm D call. Germline CDR1 and CDR2: GTSNPN and SVGIG (reference sequence). Trimming left V 1 base short and J 5 bases short, with 9 bases between. The CDR3 is 13 residues long. The DNA for the CDR3 is TGTGCCTGGAGTGAAAGGGAGGATCAGCCCCAGCATTTT. Translation: CAWSEREDQPQHF.

The CDR3 sequence: CAWGRGGSSYNEQFF. CDR3 bases: TGTGCCTGGGGTCGAGGAGGGAGCTCCTACAATGAGCAGTTCTTC. This chain links TRBV30 with TRBJ2-1, with a possible D match to TRBD2 (6 bases). V was shortened by 5 bases and J by 0 bases, with 14 bases between the two germline ends. Germline loops: CDR1 GTSNPN, CDR2 SVGIG (reference sequence). CDR3 length equals 15 residues. Supplemented by reference TRBV30 and TRBJ2-1, the full variable domain reads SQTIHQWPATLVQPVGSPLSLECTVEGTSNPNLYWYRQAAGRGLQLLFYSVGIGQISSEVPQNLSASRPQDRQFILSSKKLLLSDSGFYLCAWGRGGSSYNEQFFGPGTRLTVL.

V is TRBV29-1 and J is TRBJ2-3; 7 positions agree with TRBD1. The CDR3 is 13 amino acids. Per germline, CDR1 SQVTM and CDR2 ANQGSEA. After removal of 7 bases from V and 3 bases from J, the junction contained 7 bases not matched to a gene. The CDR3 DNA reads as TGCAGCGCGGCCACAGGGGCGACAGATACGCAGTATTTT. Translating gives CSAATGATDTQYF.

V and J are TRBV27 and TRBJ2-3; 11 bases are shared with TRBD2. Germline values: CDR1 MNHEY, CDR2 SMNVEV (reference sequence). J was trimmed by 2 bases and V by 4 bases; bases with no gene match: 8. This CDR3 has 17 residues. CDR3: CASSSILAGATTDTQYF. CDR3 bases: TGTGCCAGCAGTTCAATACTAGCGGGGGCCACCACAGATACGCAGTATTTT.

The chain employs TRBV29-1 and TRBJ2-3; 12 bases match TRBD1. Trimming at V came to 4 bases and at J to 5 bases, leaving 7 bases not matched to a gene. Germline V gene data show CDR1 as SQVTM and CDR2 as ANQGSEA. There are 15 residues in the CDR3. The CDR3 protein is CSVASGQGAEDTQYF. CDR3 bases: TGCAGCGTTGCGTCGGGACAGGGGGCGGAAGATACGCAGTATTTT.

This clonotype was detected only a few times. The chain combines TRBV3-1 with TRBJ2-7; no clear D gene. The CDR3 spans 13 residues. V was shortened by 0 bases and J by 2 bases, with 5 bases between the two germline ends. Germline values: CDR1 LGHDT, CDR2 YNNKEL (reference sequence). CDR3 in DNA: TGTGCCAGCAGCCAAGACAGAACCTACGAGCAGTACTTC. Translated: CASSQDRTYEQYF.

The CDR3 loop reads CSVELHRGDGYTF. In DNA, the CDR3 is TGCAGCGTTGAACTCCACAGGGGGGATGGCTACACCTTC. The V and J genes are TRBV29-1 and TRBJ1-2, with 8 bases identical to TRBD1. Trimming removed 2 bases from V and 6 bases from J; junction bases left unmatched: 5. This CDR3 has 13 residues. CDR1 SQVTM and CDR2 ANQGSEA come from the germline V gene.

This chain uses TRBV7-9 with TRBJ1-1; TRBD1 agrees at 7 bases. V dropped 9 bases and J dropped 5; count of bases not matched to a gene: 6. The CDR3 is 12 residues long. CDR1 SEHNR and CDR2 FQNEAQ come from the germline V gene (reference sequence). As DNA, the CDR3 is TGTGCCAGTCGTTACAGGGGTACTGAAGCTTTCTTT. Its protein product is CASRYRGTEAFF. Based on the CDR3 plus reference TRBV7-9 and TRBJ1-1, the full variable domain is DTGVSQNPRHKITKRGQNVTFRCDPISEHNRLYWYRQTLGQGPEFLTYFQNEAQLEKSRLLSDRFSAERPKGSFSTLEIQRTEQGDSAMYLCASRYRGTEAFFGQGTRLTVV.

V usage is TRBV5-1 and J usage is TRBJ2-3; D is unclear. This CDR3 contains 14 residues. The germline gives CDR1 SGHRS, CDR2 YFSETQ. V dropped 4 bases and J dropped 4 bases, with 13 bases sitting between them. CDR3 nucleotides: TGCGCCAGCAGCGGTCACCAGCGCCCAGATACGCAGTATTTT. Translating gives CASSGHQRPDTQYF.